Below, 18 T cell receptor beta chains from the same sample are listed, as sequenced in a study of CD8+ T cells in alopecia areata (dated by TCRdb to the late 2010s). Libraries were prepared through the immunoSEQ multiplex PCR assay. For TCR sequencing, RNA was extracted from every sample and reverse transcribed into cDNA to serve as template. TCRdb stores this immuneACCESS table with in-frame sequences only. Part of the clones is absent; in the studies checked, under half of the shortfall reflects unresolved V genes, and no reason is known for the rest. The sample table contains some 180,000 clones; only one count was recorded for approximately 62% of them. The leading ten clones occupy about 1.5% of the sample. Explained via the paper, the time point label denotes: baseline before oral tofacitinib. This sample comprised CD4+ T cells sorted from blood, obtained at week 0. The receptors were gathered from a human donor with alopecia areata.

The chain employs TRBV7-9 and TRBJ2-4; D might be TRBD2 (5 bases). V was pared by 5 bases and J by 8 bases, with 7 bases between. Germline values: CDR1 SEHNR, CDR2 FQNEAQ (reference sequence). The CDR3 covers 11 residues. The CDR3 here is CASSPRDIQYF. The CDR3 bases are TGTGCCAGCAGCCCGAGGGACATTCAGTACTTC. Together with reference TRBV7-9 and TRBJ2-4, the CDR3 gives the full variable domain: DTGVSQNPRHKITKRGQNVTFRCDPISEHNRLYWYRQTLGQGPEFLTYFQNEAQLEKSRLLSDRFSAERPKGSFSTLEIQRTEQGDSAMYLCASSPRDIQYFGAGTRLSVL.

The chain uses TRBV5-1 and TRBJ2-1; TRBD2 matches 10 bases. Germline values: CDR1 SGHRS, CDR2 YFSETQ. The ends lost 4 bases at V and 7 bases at J; junction bases unmatched: 5. The length of the CDR3 is 14 residues. Here the CDR3 reads CASSPRLAGNEQFF. Written as DNA, the CDR3 is TGCGCCAGCAGCCCTAGACTAGCGGGTAATGAGCAGTTCTTC.

This clone turned up a few times. This rearrangement joins TRBV11-2 to TRBJ2-1; D not certain. V shed 2 bases and J shed 2 bases, with 7 bases lying between them. Germline CDR1 and CDR2: SGHAT and FQNNGV. CDR3 length: 14 amino acids. The CDR3 protein is CASSLYETYNEQFF. In DNA form, the CDR3 reads TGTGCCAGCAGCTTATACGAGACCTACAATGAGCAGTTCTTC.

The genes are TRBV7-2 and TRBJ1-2, with D possibly matching TRBD1 (6 bases). Trimming took off 6 bases at V and 8 bases at J, with 13 bases between the two ends. CDR3 length: 12 amino acids. Germline CDR1 and CDR2: SGHTA and FQGNSA. The CDR3 spells CASRPTGRGYTF. The CDR3 DNA sequence: TGTGCCAGCAGACCAACAGGGAGAGGCTACACCTTC.

This clone has a handful of counts. The V and J genes are TRBV11-2 and TRBJ2-2, with a possible D match to TRBD1 (6 bases). CDR1 and CDR2 from the germline V gene are SGHAT and FQNNGV. The CDR3 contains 15 residues. The V end lost 5 bases, the J end lost 0 bases, and 10 bases lay between the germline ends. CDR3 amino acids: CASSPQGSNTGELFF. In nucleotides, the CDR3 is TGTGCCAGCAGCCCACAGGGATCGAACACCGGGGAGCTGTTTTTT.

J is TRBJ1-6 and V is TRBV4-3, with a tentative D call TRBD1 (5 bases). CDR3 length equals 16 residues. Germline values: CDR1 LGHNA, CDR2 YSLEER. Trimming pared 1 base from V and 0 bases from J, leaving 7 bases between. CDR3 DNA sequence: TGCGCCAGCAGCCAAGTAGACAGCTCCTATAATTCACCCCTCCACTTT. Its translation is CASSQVDSSYNSPLHF.

V and J are TRBV9 and TRBJ1-2; 9 nucleotides match TRBD1. From germline, CDR1 is SGDLS and CDR2 YYNGEE. This CDR3 contains 14 residues. Germline trimming cut 3 bases from V and 12 bases from J; bases unmatched to any gene: 12. Here the CDR3 reads CASSGPQGQGFNTF. The CDR3 DNA is TGTGCCAGCAGCGGGCCGCAGGGACAGGGATTTAACACCTTC. Drawing the rest from reference TRBV9 and TRBJ1-2, the complete variable domain is DSGVTQTPKHLITATGQRVTLRCSPRSGDLSVYWYQQSLDQGLQFLIQYYNGEERAKGNILERFSAQQFPDLHSELNLSSLELGDSALYFCASSGPQGQGFNTFGSGTRLTVV.

The V gene is TRBV5-1, the J gene TRBJ1-4; D uncertain. The germline V and J ends were trimmed by 4 bases and 8 bases, with 18 bases remaining between them. CDR1 SGHRS and CDR2 YFSETQ come from the germline V gene. The CDR3 consists of 15 residues. CDR3 sequence reads: CASSGSGPREEKLFF. CDR3 nucleotide sequence: TGCGCCAGCAGCGGTTCCGGGCCGAGGGAGGAAAAACTGTTTTTT.

The sample holds one count of this clone. The V and J genes are TRBV6-1 and TRBJ2-5; D may correspond to TRBD1 or TRBD2 (5 bases each). V was cut by 2 bases and J by 5 bases, with 18 bases left in between. Germline CDR1 and CDR2: MNHNS and SASEGT. The CDR3 has 16 amino acids. The CDR3 region is CASSEQSQGVLETQYF. The DNA of the CDR3 is TGTGCCAGCAGTGAACAGAGTCAGGGAGTCCTCGAGACCCAGTACTTC.

The chain uses TRBV7-2 and TRBJ2-3, with D possibly TRBD1 on 6 matching bases. The CDR3 has 16 residues. Trimming left V 4 bases short and J 2 bases short, with 16 bases between. Germline lookup yields CDR1 SGHTA and CDR2 FQGNSA. CDR3 in DNA: TGTGCCAGCAGCTCCAGGGGTCCCTCCCCCACAGATACGCAGTATTTT. It specifies CASSSRGPSPTDTQYF.

The rearrangement joins TRBV9 to TRBJ2-7, with no clear D. Looked up from germline, CDR1 is SGDLS and CDR2 is YYNGEE. The CDR3 covers 14 residues. With 0 bases removed from V and 1 base from J, the gap between germline ends came to 8 bases. The CDR3 is CASSVEVGSYEQYF. For the CDR3, the DNA is TGTGCCAGCAGCGTAGAGGTAGGGTCCTACGAGCAGTACTTC. The full variable domain, with the rest looked up from reference TRBV9 and TRBJ2-7, is DSGVTQTPKHLITATGQRVTLRCSPRSGDLSVYWYQQSLDQGLQFLIQYYNGEERAKGNILERFSAQQFPDLHSELNLSSLELGDSALYFCASSVEVGSYEQYFGPGTRLTVT.

The chain is built from TRBV15 and TRBJ1-1; 8 bases are a match to TRBD1. Germline assignment: CDR1 LNHNV and CDR2 YYDKDF (reference sequence). V was pared by 3 bases and J by 4 bases, with 4 bases of the junction left unmatched. There are 14 residues in the CDR3. The CDR3 is CATSRNRGGTEAFF. For the CDR3, the DNA is TGTGCCACCAGCAGGAACAGGGGGGGCACTGAAGCTTTCTTT.

The V and J genes are TRBV29-1 and TRBJ2-7, with unresolved D. The CDR3 length is 11 residues. CDR1 is SQVTM and CDR2 is ANQGSEA in the germline V gene. Between the trimmed V and J ends, which lost 4 bases and 2 bases, there was a span of 6 bases. CDR3 amino acids: CSVATAYEQYF. The CDR3 nucleotides read TGCAGCGTTGCTACAGCCTACGAGCAGTACTTC.

The rearrangement links TRBV6-6 to TRBJ2-7; TRBD2 is a possible D gene (5 bases). The CDR3 has 15 amino acids. Germline lookup yields CDR1 MNHNY and CDR2 SVGAGI (reference sequence). The V end was cut by 0 bases, the J end by 4 bases, with 13 bases between. The CDR3 nucleotides are TGTGCCAGCAGTTACTCAAATGCGGGTGGGTACGAGCAGTACTTC. It translates to CASSYSNAGGYEQYF.

The table lists this clone with a few counts. The chain uses TRBV27 and TRBJ2-1; D gene uncertain. Germline CDR1 MNHEY, CDR2 SMNVEV (reference sequence). CDR3 length equals 12 residues. V lost 6 bases to trimming and J lost 12 bases, with 15 bases between them. The CDR3 DNA sequence: TGTGCCAGCAGCCCGGGTGGGGTGTGGCAGTTCTTC. Translated, it gives CASSPGGVWQFF.

This sequence joins TRBV27 and TRBJ2-5, with D perhaps assigned TRBD1 or TRBD2 (5 bases each). Trimming pared 5 bases from V and 4 bases from J, leaving 17 bases between. CDR3 length: 15 amino acids. The V gene's germline CDR1 is MNHEY and CDR2 SMNVEV (reference sequence). CDR3 residues: CASSLAGPAGETQYF. DNA for the CDR3: TGTGCCAGCAGTCTGGCAGGGCCGGCGGGAGAGACCCAGTACTTC.

The rearrangement uses TRBV5-1 and TRBJ2-5, with no clear D. The J call may be incorrect, as the DNA end agrees better with TRBJ2-7. The germline gives CDR1 SGHRS, CDR2 YFSETQ. CDR3 length: 15 amino acids. CDR3 region: CASSLIGMIEYEQYF. CDR3 bases: TGCGCCAGCAGCTTGATTGGGATGATTGAATACGAGCAGTACTTC.

V and J are TRBV5-1 and TRBJ2-1; no definite D call. Trimming cost V 1 base and J 4 bases, with 6 bases left between them. Germline values: CDR1 SGHRS, CDR2 YFSETQ. The length of the CDR3 is 13 residues. In nucleotides, the CDR3 is TGCGCCAGCAGCTTGTGGGGTTACAATGAGCAGTTCTTC. Protein sequence: CASSLWGYNEQFF.